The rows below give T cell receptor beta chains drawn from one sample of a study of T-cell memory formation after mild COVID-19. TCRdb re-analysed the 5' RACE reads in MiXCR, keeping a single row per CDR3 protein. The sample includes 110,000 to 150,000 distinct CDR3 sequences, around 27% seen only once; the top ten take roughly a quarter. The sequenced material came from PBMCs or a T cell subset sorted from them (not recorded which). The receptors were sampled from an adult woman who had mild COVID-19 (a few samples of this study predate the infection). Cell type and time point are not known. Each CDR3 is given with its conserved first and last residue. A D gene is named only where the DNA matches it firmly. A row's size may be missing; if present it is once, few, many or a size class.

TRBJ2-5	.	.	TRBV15	CATSRTTGDRVAGSQETQYF	TGTGCCACCAGCAGAACCACAGGGGACAGGGTAGCGGGGTCCCAAGAGACCCAGTACTTC
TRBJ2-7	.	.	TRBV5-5	CASSHRDVSSYEQYF	TGTGCCAGCAGCCACCGGGACGTAAGTTCCTACGAGCAGTACTTC
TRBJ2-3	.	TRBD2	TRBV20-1	CSARTPGSGSEIDTQYF	TGCAGTGCTAGAACCCCCGGGAGCGGGAGTGAGATAGATACGCAGTATTTT
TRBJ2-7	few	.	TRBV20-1	CSAQSTERYEQYF	TGCAGTGCTCAATCTACGGAGAGGTACGAGCAGTACTTC
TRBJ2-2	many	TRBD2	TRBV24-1	CATSDQKAGLAGGTGELFF	TGTGCCACCAGTGATCAAAAGGCGGGACTAGCGGGAGGAACCGGGGAGCTGTTTTTT
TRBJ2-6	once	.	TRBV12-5	CASASPVQHSGANVLTF	TGTGCTAGTGCCTCCCCGGTACAGCACTCTGGGGCCAACGTCCTGACTTTC
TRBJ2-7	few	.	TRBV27	CASSHLATYEQYF	TGTGCCAGCAGCCATTTGGCTACCTACGAGCAGTACTTC
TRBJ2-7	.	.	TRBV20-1	CSARSPTLSSYEQYF	TGCAGTGCTAGATCCCCGACTCTCAGCTCCTACGAGCAGTACTTC
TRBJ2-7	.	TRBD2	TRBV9	CASSVGGAGVHEQYF	TGTGCCAGCAGCGTAGGGGGAGCGGGAGTACACGAGCAGTACTTC
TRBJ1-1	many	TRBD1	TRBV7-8	CASSLAHRGGTEAFF	TGTGCCAGCAGCTTAGCGCACAGGGGAGGAACTGAAGCTTTCTTT
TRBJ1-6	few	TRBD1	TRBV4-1	CASSLGTGKVSPLHF	TGCGCCAGCAGCCTCGGGACAGGGAAGGTATCACCCCTCCACTTT
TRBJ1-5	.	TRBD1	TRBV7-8	CASSLVGGQFNQPQHF	TGTGCCAGCAGCTTAGTTGGGGGACAGTTCAATCAGCCCCAGCATTTT
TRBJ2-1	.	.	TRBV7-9	CASSLVPGGAYNEQFF	TGTGCCAGCAGCTTAGTCCCCGGTGGGGCCTACAATGAGCAGTTCTTC
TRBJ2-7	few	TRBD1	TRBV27	CASSPTGTATPYEQYF	TGTGCCAGCAGCCCCACCGGGACAGCCACACCCTACGAGCAGTACTTC
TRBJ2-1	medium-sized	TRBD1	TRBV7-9	CASSPWTGGNEQFF	TGTGCCAGCAGCCCATGGACAGGGGGCAATGAGCAGTTCTTC
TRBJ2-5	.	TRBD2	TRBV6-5	CASSGRTSGQETQYF	TGTGCCAGCAGTGGGCGGACTAGCGGGCAAGAGACCCAGTACTTC
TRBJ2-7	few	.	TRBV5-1	CASSLAPGSYEQYF	TGCGCCAGCAGCTTGGCCCCCGGCTCCTACGAGCAGTACTTC
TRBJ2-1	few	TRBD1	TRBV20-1	CSARDRGTMGEQFF	TGCAGTGCTAGGGACAGGGGAACTATGGGTGAGCAGTTCTTC
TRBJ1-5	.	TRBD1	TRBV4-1	CASSHTSLGQGIQPQHF	TGCGCCAGCAGCCATACCTCCTTGGGACAGGGTATCCAGCCCCAGCATTTT
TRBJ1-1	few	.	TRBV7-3	CASSPHGGSDTEAFF	TGTGCCAGCAGCCCCCATGGGGGGTCGGACACTGAAGCTTTCTTT
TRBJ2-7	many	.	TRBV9	CASSVGSTVGDEQYF	TGTGCCAGCAGCGTAGGATCGACAGTAGGGGACGAGCAGTACTTC
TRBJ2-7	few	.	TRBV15	CATSRDLRLDEQYF	TGTGCCACCAGCAGAGATCTCAGGTTGGACGAGCAGTACTTC
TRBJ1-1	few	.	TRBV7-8	CASSFEPNTEAFF	TGTGCCAGCAGCTTTGAACCGAACACTGAAGCTTTCTTT
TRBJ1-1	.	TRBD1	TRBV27	CASSLDRTNTEAFF	TGTGCCAGCAGTTTGGACAGGACGAACACTGAAGCTTTCTTT
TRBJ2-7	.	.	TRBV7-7	CASSLPGLFEQYF	TGTGCTAGCAGCTTGCCTGGACTGTTCGAGCAGTACTTC
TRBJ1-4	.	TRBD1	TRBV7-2	CASSLMGTGYDNEKLFF	TGTGCCAGCAGCTTAATGGGGACAGGGTACGATAATGAAAAACTGTTTTTT
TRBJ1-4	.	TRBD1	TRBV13	CASSLGQGGEKLFF	TGTGCCAGCAGCTTGGGACAGGGTGGTGAAAAACTGTTTTTT
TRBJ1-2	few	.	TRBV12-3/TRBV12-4	CACQGGYGYTF	TGTGCCTGCCAAGGAGGGTATGGCTACACCTTC
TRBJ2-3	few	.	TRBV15	CATSRDELRPSEPPSTDTQYF	TGTGCCACCAGCAGAGATGAACTCCGACCCTCCGAACCGCCTAGCACAGATACGCAGTATTTT
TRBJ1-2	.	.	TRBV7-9	CASSQPQDLYGYTF	TGTGCCAGCAGCCAGCCCCAGGACCTCTATGGCTACACCTTC
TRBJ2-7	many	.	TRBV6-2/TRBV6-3	CASSPSYEQYF	TGTGCCAGCAGTCCCTCCTACGAGCAGTACTTC
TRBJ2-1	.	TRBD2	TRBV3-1	CASSFTSGGGNEQFF	TGTGCCAGCAGCTTTACTAGCGGGGGCGGCAATGAGCAGTTCTTC
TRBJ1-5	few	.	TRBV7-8	CASSPGTKGQPQHF	TGTGCCAGCAGCCCTGGGACAAAGGGACAGCCCCAGCATTTT
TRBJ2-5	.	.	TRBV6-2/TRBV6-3	CASSPGPRGAIHRGTQYF	TGTGCCAGCAGCCCTGGCCCTCGGGGCGCAATCCACCGGGGGACCCAGTACTTC
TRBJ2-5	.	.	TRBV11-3	CASSSRFGVEQETQYF	TGTGCCAGCAGCTCTCGGTTCGGGGTCGAACAAGAGACCCAGTACTTC
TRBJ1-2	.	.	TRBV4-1	CASSQDRGYYGYTF	TGCGCCAGCAGCCAAGATCGGGGGTACTATGGCTACACCTTC
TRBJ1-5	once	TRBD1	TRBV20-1	CSASRGTGGGESNQPQHF	TGCAGTGCTAGTCGGGGGACAGGGGGCGGCGAGAGCAATCAGCCCCAGCATTTT
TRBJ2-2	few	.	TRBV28	CASTSRVGPPSTGELFF	TGTGCCAGCACGTCGAGAGTCGGCCCCCCGAGCACCGGGGAGCTGTTTTTT
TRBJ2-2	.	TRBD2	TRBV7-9	CASSRLAGESATGELFF	TGTGCCAGCAGCCGACTAGCGGGAGAATCTGCGACCGGGGAGCTGTTTTTT
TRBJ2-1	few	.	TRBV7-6	CASSLSSTGEDEQFF	TGTGCCAGCAGCTTATCCTCCACAGGGGAGGATGAGCAGTTCTTC
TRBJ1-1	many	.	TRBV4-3	CASSQDLTGSTEAFF	TGCGCCAGCAGCCAAGATCTCACAGGTAGCACTGAAGCTTTCTTT
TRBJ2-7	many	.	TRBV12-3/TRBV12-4	CASSSTGVEQYF	TGTGCCAGCAGTTCCACCGGGGTCGAGCAGTACTTC
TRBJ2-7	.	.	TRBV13	CASSFRGVGQYF	TGTGCCAGCAGCTTCAGGGGTGTCGGGCAGTACTTC